This is a list of T cell receptor beta chains from one sample in a study of shared clonotypes between healthy human individuals. Libraries were prepared by immunoSEQ multiplex PCR; TCRdb keeps only in-frame clonotypes and omits some of them. The table has 550,000 to 850,000 clones, about two thirds seen once. The specimen sequenced was memory CD4+ T cells sorted from blood. The receptors here all came from a woman in her 30s in good health. CDR3s include the opening cysteine and the closing phenylalanine or tryptophan. The order of the fields is clone size, V gene, J gene, D gene, CDR3 DNA, CDR3 protein. The D gene is left open where the match is weak. For some rows the clone size is stated as once, few or many, or as a class when expanded; others skip it.

-	TRBV7-9	TRBJ2-5	TRBD2	TGTGCCAGCAGCCGCGGACTAGCGGGAGTCGGGGTAGTGGAGACCCAGTACTTC	CASSRGLAGVGVVETQYF
-	TRBV10-3	TRBJ2-2	-	TGTGCCATCAAAGAGCGGGCGGCCGGGGAGCTGTTTTTT	CAIKERAAGELFF
-	TRBV30	TRBJ2-3	-	TGTGCCTGGAGCTGGGACTGGACAGATACGCAGTATTTT	CAWSWDWTDTQYF
-	TRBV19	TRBJ2-1	TRBD2	TGTGCCAGTACCCAGAGGGGACTATCATCCAATGAGCAGTTCTTC	CASTQRGLSSNEQFF
-	TRBV2	TRBJ2-1	TRBD2	TGTGCCAGCAGATTACTAGCGGGAGGATCCTACAATGAGCAGTTCTTC	CASRLLAGGSYNEQFF
-	TRBV5-1	TRBJ2-7	TRBD1	TGCGCCAGCAGCCCACCCGGGACAGGGTTAAACGAGCAGTACTTC	CASSPPGTGLNEQYF
few	TRBV14	TRBJ2-5	TRBD2	TGTGCCAGCAGCCAAGGGATCGGACTAGCGGAAGAGACCCAGTACTTC	CASSQGIGLAEETQYF
-	TRBV7-9	TRBJ2-2	-	TGTGCCAGCAGCATCAGGGGGGAGCTGTTTTTT	CASSIRGELFF
-	TRBV29-1	TRBJ2-3	-	TGCAGCGTTGAAGACGGGACACGTAAATTCACAGATACGCAGTATTTT	CSVEDGTRKFTDTQYF
-	TRBV7-9	TRBJ1-2	-	TGTGCCAGCAGCTTACCAAGCGGCTATGGCTACACCTTC	CASSLPSGYGYTF
few	TRBV5-6	TRBJ1-2	TRBD1	TGTGCCAGCAGCTGGGACAGGGGAAACTATGGCTACACCTTC	CASSWDRGNYGYTF
-	TRBV7-6	TRBJ2-5	-	TGTGCCAGTGAGCGGGTGGGAGAGGGGCAAGAGACCCAGTACTTC	CASERVGEGQETQYF
-	TRBV30	TRBJ2-1	-	TGTGCCTGGAGTTCTTCGGACAATGAGCAGTTCTTC	CAWSSSDNEQFF
-	TRBV19	TRBJ1-4	-	TGTGCCAGTAGTCTCAATCCCACGCCCTATGAAAAACTGTTTTTT	CASSLNPTPYEKLFF
-	TRBV5-6	TRBJ2-1	TRBD2	TGTGCCAGCAGCCTAAGGACTAGCCGCTCCTACAATGAGCAGTTCTTC	CASSLRTSRSYNEQFF
few	TRBV14	TRBJ2-2	-	TGTGCCAGCAGCCCTCGACTAGACACCGGGGAGCTGTTTTTT	CASSPRLDTGELFF
-	TRBV11-1	TRBJ2-5	-	TGTGCCAGCAGCACAAATGGACAGCAATTGGAGACCCAGTACTTC	CASSTNGQQLETQYF
-	TRBV27	TRBJ2-3	-	TGTGCCAGCAGTTTAAACGGGATTAGCACAGATACGCAGTATTTT	CASSLNGISTDTQYF
-	TRBV5-5	TRBJ2-5	TRBD2	TGTGCCAGCAGCTTGGAGGCTAGCGGGGGCCAAGAGACCCAGTACTTC	CASSLEASGGQETQYF
many	TRBV28	TRBJ2-2	-	TGTGCCAGCAGGGGGCGGCCCACCGGGGAGCTGTTTTTT	CASRGRPTGELFF
once	TRBV25-1	TRBJ2-7	-	TGTGCCAGCCGTGGGCAAATCTCCTACGAGCAGTACTTC	CASRGQISYEQYF
-	TRBV27	TRBJ2-3	-	TGTGCCAGCAGTTTAGAGGAGGGCGATACGCAGTATTTT	CASSLEEGDTQYF
-	TRBV7-6	TRBJ2-1	TRBD2	TGTGCCAGCAGCTCGAGACACCGGGGCGGGAGGACTGGTGAGCAGTTCTTC	CASSSRHRGGRTGEQFF
-	TRBV7-9	TRBJ1-1	-	TGTGCCAGCAGCCCGCAAGTCAACACTGAAGCTTTCTTT	CASSPQVNTEAFF
-	TRBV19	TRBJ1-5	-	TGTGCCAGTAGTCCCCGACACGGGATGAGGTATCAGCCCCAGCATTTT	CASSPRHGMRYQPQHF
-	TRBV6-1	TRBJ1-5	TRBD1	TGTGCCAGCAGTGGGACAGGGGCCGCATCGCCCCAGCATTTT	CASSGTGAASPQHF
-	TRBV30	TRBJ1-3	-	TGTGCCTGGAGTGGCCCTGGAAACACCATATATTTT	CAWSGPGNTIYF
-	TRBV28	TRBJ1-5	-	TGTGCCAGCAGGGTTGGAGGTCAGCCCCAGCATTTT	CASRVGGQPQHF
few	TRBV29-1	TRBJ2-3	-	TGCAGCGTCCCCACTAGAGCAGATACGCAGTATTTT	CSVPTRADTQYF
-	TRBV7-2	TRBJ2-7	-	TGTGCCAGCAGTTTCCTCACGGGACAACGGGGATACGAGCAGTACTTC	CASSFLTGQRGYEQYF
-	TRBV19	TRBJ1-2	-	TGTGCCAGTAGTCTTCAAGACAGGAACTATGGCTACACCTTC	CASSLQDRNYGYTF
-	TRBV7-9	TRBJ2-7	-	TGTGCCAGCAGCTTTTCCGGGACGTCAGCCTACGAGCAGTACTTC	CASSFSGTSAYEQYF
-	TRBV4-2	TRBJ2-5	TRBD2	TGTGCCAGCAGCCAGGCCGGGACTAGCGGGCTCCCGAAGTACTTC	CASSQAGTSGLPKYF
-	TRBV11-2	TRBJ2-2	-	TGTGCCAGCAGCCCCGGGTGGGCCTCACTCACCGGGGAGCTGTTTTTT	CASSPGWASLTGELFF
many	TRBV5-1	TRBJ2-1	TRBD2	TGCGCCAGCAGCTTGTCCTCGGGAGGGTACAATGAGCAGTTCTTC	CASSLSSGGYNEQFF
-	TRBV5-6	TRBJ2-5	TRBD2	TGTGCCAGCAGCTTAATGGGCGGGAGGGGGCAAGAGACCCAGTACTTC	CASSLMGGRGQETQYF
-	TRBV27	TRBJ1-1	-	TGTGCCAGCAGTTTAATCGCGAACACTGAAGCTTTCTTT	CASSLIANTEAFF
-	TRBV7-2	TRBJ1-3	TRBD1	TGTGCCAGCAGCTTAGTAGGGACAGGGGTATCTGGAAACACCATATATTTT	CASSLVGTGVSGNTIYF
-	TRBV30	TRBJ1-5	-	TGTGCCTGGAGGCTAACGGGGGCTACCAATCAGCCCCAGCATTTT	CAWRLTGATNQPQHF
-	TRBV13	TRBJ2-5	-	TGTGCCAGCAGCTTAGTGGTGGGAGCGTTACAGACCCAGTACTTC	CASSLVVGALQTQYF
-	TRBV7-2	TRBJ1-4	TRBD1	TGTGCCAGCAGCCTGAACAGGGGGTGGAATGAAAAACTGTTTTTT	CASSLNRGWNEKLFF
-	TRBV7-3	TRBJ2-1	-	TGTGCCAGCAGCCTCGAGACTCCCGGGATTAACAATGAGCAGTTCTTC	CASSLETPGINNEQFF
-	TRBV19	TRBJ1-5	-	TGTGCCAGTAGTATAGTGAGGACATCGAGCAATCAGCCCCAGCATTTT	CASSIVRTSSNQPQHF
-	TRBV7-2	TRBJ2-1	-	TGTGCCAGCAGCTTATGGTTAGAGCAGTTCTTC	CASSLWLEQFF
-	TRBV25-1	TRBJ2-4	TRBD1	TGTGCCAGCTCGGGACAGGGGGATGCCAAAAACATTCAGTACTTC	CASSGQGDAKNIQYF
-	TRBV30	TRBJ1-5	TRBD1	TGTGCCTGGAGTGTAGGACAGGCGAGCAATCAGCCCCAGCATTTT	CAWSVGQASNQPQHF
-	TRBV10-1	TRBJ1-1	TRBD1	TGCGCCAGCAGTGAGTCGGGACAGGCGGGGAGAGCTTTCTTT	CASSESGQAGRAFF
few	TRBV11-2	TRBJ2-1	-	TGTGCCAGCAGCCCCGAACTAGCTTACAATGAGCAGTTCTTC	CASSPELAYNEQFF